The present TCR beta chain was sequenced within a study of cytomegalovirus exposure and HLA in healthy donors. Details on this clone: Its antigen remains unknown.

PCR primers comprised 60 Vbeta and 13 Jbeta primers. Produced via immunoSEQ multiplex PCR; TCRdb's table is partial and in-frame only. The sample lists about 190,000 clones, approximately 70% seen once, with about 3.1% in the top ten. Looked up from germline, CDR1 is LNHDA and CDR2 is SQIVND (reference sequence). V was pared by 6 bases and J by 2 bases, with 7 bases of the junction left unmatched. The CDR3 has 15 residues. Whole-study findings and limits: Equally common other TCR beta chains were less clonally expanded than HLA-associated ones, a later analysis found. In an earlier analysis, about 87% or about 30%: the productive usage of most TCR beta V segments. In a later analysis, specific HLA alleles were associated with approximately 16,000 TCR beta sequences at a 0.05 false discovery rate.

Material for sequencing was PBMCs. The chain employs TRBV19 and TRBJ2-1, with 7 bases identical to TRBD2. The clonotype comes from a woman aged 25-40 years in good health and CMV-seropositive. CDR3 in amino acids: CASSSREAPYNEQFF. Here the CDR3 DNA reads TGTGCCAGTAGCTCCCGGGAGGCCCCCTACAATGAGCAGTTCTTC.